The TCR beta chain under discussion was sequenced for a study of tumor and adjacent non-tumor tissue in lung cancer. Study-wide background: The patients, roughly 10 men and a handful of women, were roughly 31 to 80 with stage I to III disease.

A word on this clonotype: What it binds is not known.

This sample's RNA came from whole unsorted tissue. Chemotherapy-naive patients with new lung cancer underwent thoracic surgery in China, August–late 2014. General study points: Tumor tissue had significantly higher TCR diversity than normal lung.

The library came from three nested PCR rounds adapted from ARM-PCR protocols. Each CDR3 protein gets one entry after TCRdb re-called the multiplex PCR reads with MiXCR. The sample shows roughly 65,000 distinct CDR3 sequences, around 60% of them seen only once. V lost 5 bases and J lost 7; bases outside the gene matches: 18. There are 16 residues in the CDR3. Germline CDR1 and CDR2: SGHRS and YFSETQ. The specimen sequenced was lung tumor tissue. V and J are TRBV5-1 and TRBJ2-7; 7 bases map to TRBD2. The receptor was derived from a man in his forties or fifties with non-small cell lung cancer. In DNA, the CDR3 is TGCGCCAGCAGTCCAACGCTAGCGGAAGGCCCCCGGGAGCAGTACTTC. It translates to CASSPTLAEGPREQYF.